This entry concerns a single T cell receptor beta chain. This may come from a read error, since a much larger clone is one base off. CDR3 length: 11 amino acids. This record comes from a study of T cells in Graves' hyperthyroidism and ophthalmopathy. Template material for amplifying TCR beta CDR3 regions consisted of RNA transcripts. During a first-round RT-PCR of the TCR CDR3, the HTBI primer set was used. TCRdb reanalysed the multiplex PCR reads using MiXCR and keeps one entry per CDR3 protein. There are 620,000 or so distinct CDR3 sequences in the sample; around 13% occur only once, and under 15% lies in the top ten. Exclusions: uncontrolled infection, other autoimmune disease, pregnancy, lactation. The study based diagnoses on clinical symptoms, serum thyroxine and TRAb, thyroid ultrasound and orbital computed tomography.

This TCR was sampled from a woman aged 50 to 60 with Graves' ophthalmopathy. The sample was blood. The V gene is TRBV12-3 or TRBV12-4, the J gene TRBJ2-1; no reliable D call. The CDR3 DNA reads TGTGTCAGCATAAGTTTTCGGGAGCAGTTCTTC. It specifies CVSISFREQFF.